This T cell receptor (beta chain) comes out of a study of cytomegalovirus exposure and HLA in healthy donors. Study information: A prior study identified 117 million unique TCR beta sequences from about 179 million T cells. General study findings and limits: It was assumed in the presence/absence analyses that sequencing depth was roughly uniform across donors.

Researchers ran the PCR with 60 Vbeta and 13 Jbeta primers. Data came from immunoSEQ multiplex PCR; TCRdb stores just in-frame clones and leaves some out. In the table there are 180,000 or so clones, approximately 71% of which are singletons. V was clipped by 4 bases and J by 3 bases, with 15 bases between them. Per germline, CDR1 LGHNA and CDR2 YSLEER. CDR3 length: 16 amino acids. Points on this clone: The antigen is not known.

This sequence originates from a woman aged 40 to 50 in good health and CMV-seropositive. The sample taken for sequencing was PBMCs. V and J are TRBV4-3 and TRBJ2-2, with a weak D call TRBD1 (6 bases). The CDR3, as DNA: TGCGCCAGCAGCCGGGTTGCAGGGGCCGACACCGGGGAGCTGTTTTTT. Encoded protein: CASSRVAGADTGELFF.